This T cell receptor beta chain emerged from a study of early T cells in non-severe SARS-CoV-2 infection. MiXCR, applied by TCRdb to the 5' RACE reads, yields one record per CDR3 protein. In the table there are approximately 79,000 distinct CDR3 sequences, less than 15% of which are singletons. Trimming removed 3 bases at V and 8 bases at J, with 7 bases between. The length of the CDR3 is 12 residues. This clonotype was counted many times. The receptor was derived from an adult who was a healthcare worker with PCR-confirmed SARS-CoV-2 infection or an uninfected control (not recorded which). Material for sequencing was whole blood. The V and J genes are TRBV12-3 or TRBV12-4 and TRBJ1-4; D is uncertain. The CDR3 region is CASSFSREKLFF. In nucleotides, the CDR3 is TGTGCCAGCAGTTTCTCCAGAGAAAAACTGTTTTTT.